This T cell receptor beta chain was recorded in a study of cytomegalovirus exposure and HLA in healthy donors. Study-level points and caveats: TCR beta sequences reportedly predicted the HLA-A and HLA-B alleles of most subjects accurately. Apparent HLA restriction characterized most CMV-associated TCR beta chains in a later analysis. Researchers left out some V segments, among them TRBV6-2 and TRBV6-3, as indistinguishable. Analysis performed later showed TCR beta chains linked to HLA being more clonally expanded than equally common others.

The CDR3 spans 16 residues. Germline V gene lookup returns CDR1 LNHNV and CDR2 YYDKDF (reference sequence). Between the trimmed V and J ends, which lost 2 bases and 1 base, there was a span of 14 bases. Remarks on this clone: What it binds is unknown.

The primer mix had 60 Vbeta and 13 Jbeta primers. Sequencing was performed with immunoSEQ multiplex PCR; in TCRdb, only in-frame clones are kept and a portion is missing. The specimen's table records roughly 80,000 clones. The sequence derives from a woman aged 25 to 39 in good health and CMV-seronegative. The chain carries TRBV15 and TRBJ1-2, with D uncertain. Material: PBMCs. The CDR3 region is CATSRSHGALNYGYTF. CDR3 sequence (DNA): TGTGCCACCAGCAGATCGCATGGAGCCCTTAACTATGGCTACACCTTC.